Below, 21 T cell receptor beta chains from the same sample are listed, as sequenced in a study of T cell responses to AZD1222 COVID-19 vaccine. This table comes from immunoSEQ multiplex PCR, and its TCRdb copy is limited to in-frame clones, with some not included. The sample records some 79,000 clones, roughly 75% being singletons. Sample: peripheral blood, taken 28 days after the second AZD1222 dose. The source of these receptors is an adult who received the AZD1222 COVID-19 vaccine.

The chain links TRBV2 to TRBJ1-6; 11 nucleotides align to TRBD1. Germline V CDR1 and CDR2: SNHLY, FYNNEI. This CDR3 spans 14 amino acids. V lost 3 bases, J lost 14 bases, and 6 bases stayed unmatched. CDR3: CASSDGQGARTLHF. CDR3 coding DNA: TGTGCCAGCAGTGACGGACAGGGGGCACGGACCCTCCACTTT.

This clone has just a few counts. This rearrangement joins TRBV19 to TRBJ2-2; D is undetermined. This CDR3 spans 14 amino acids. Trimming pared 2 bases from V and 2 bases from J, leaving 6 bases between. Germline CDR1 LNHDA, CDR2 SQIVND (reference sequence). CDR3 DNA: TGTGCCAGTAGTATACTGGGAAACACCGGGGAGCTGTTTTTT. Translated, it gives CASSILGNTGELFF.

The V and J genes are TRBV4-2 and TRBJ2-3, with 8 bases aligning to TRBD2. V gave up 0 bases and J gave up 2 bases; unmatched junction bases: 7. Germline V gene lookup returns CDR1 LGHNA and CDR2 YNFKEQ. The CDR3 has 17 residues. The CDR3 sequence: CASSQEYAGGVTDTQYF. The CDR3 DNA is TGTGCCAGCAGCCAAGAATACGCGGGGGGCGTCACAGATACGCAGTATTTT.

The chain carries TRBV11-2 and TRBJ1-6; D unresolved. Trimming shortened V by 1 base and J by 10 bases, and 5 bases separated the two germline ends. Per germline, CDR1 SGHAT and CDR2 FQNNGV. The CDR3 totals 12 residues. The CDR3 DNA reads TGTGCCAGCAGCTTAGGGCGGTCACCCCTCCACTTT. Translation: CASSLGRSPLHF.

The rearrangement links TRBV29-1 to TRBJ2-7; either TRBD1 or TRBD2 may fit D (5 bases each). This CDR3 contains 13 residues. Trimming removed 6 bases at V and 5 bases at J, with 17 bases between. Germline V gene sequence: CDR1 SQVTM, CDR2 ANQGSEA. The CDR3, as DNA: TGCAGCGTGGTGGACGGGGCTTTCGACGAGCAGTACTTC. Translation gives CSVVDGAFDEQYF.

The chain links TRBV11-2 to TRBJ2-1, with D unclear. Trimming removed 1 base from V and 0 bases from J, with 7 bases in between. Germline loops: CDR1 SGHAT, CDR2 FQNNGV. The length of the CDR3 is 15 residues. The CDR3 loop is CASSLVSTSYNEQFF. The CDR3 nucleotides are TGTGCCAGCAGCTTAGTCAGCACCTCCTACAATGAGCAGTTCTTC.

This chain connects TRBV18 to TRBJ1-5, with D uncertain. Germline CDR1 is KGHSH and CDR2 is LQKENI. Trimming left V 0 bases short and J 3 bases short, with 12 bases between. The CDR3 runs 16 residues. The CDR3 DNA sequence: TGTGCCAGCTCACCACCATCTGCCTCTTTCAATCAGCCCCAGCATTTT. This translates into CASSPPSASFNQPQHF.

This clone was seen once. The chain recombines TRBV12-1 with TRBJ2-2; the D segment call TRBD2 is taken from the table without a DNA check. TRBV12-1 is shown as a pseudogene. The CDR3 totals 19 residues. CDR3 sequence reads: CASSFAPPLAGAYTGELFF. In nucleotides, the CDR3 is TGTGCCAGCAGCTTTGCCCCGCCCCTAGCGGGAGCGTACACCGGGGAGCTGTTTTTT.

The chain employs TRBV11-2 and TRBJ2-1, with a weak D call TRBD1 (6 bases). In germline, CDR1 is SGHAT, CDR2 FQNNGV. There are 15 residues in the CDR3. V shed 2 bases and J shed 8 bases, with 16 bases lying between them. The CDR3 loop reads CASSLTQGFIHEQFF. The CDR3 nucleotides read TGTGCCAGCAGCTTAACACAGGGTTTCATCCATGAGCAGTTCTTC.

This rearrangement joins TRBV19 to TRBJ2-3; tentative D call: TRBD2 (6 bases). Germline CDR1 and CDR2: LNHDA and SQIVND (reference sequence). The CDR3 loop spans 14 amino acids. V lost 2 bases to trimming and J lost 5 bases, with 11 bases between them. The DNA of the CDR3 is TGTGCCAGTAGTATAATGGGGGGAGAAGATACGCAGTATTTT. As protein: CASSIMGGEDTQYF.

CDR3 in amino acids: CASSYQTGVNSPLHF. The CDR3 nucleotides read TGTGCCAGCAGCTATCAAACAGGGGTGAATTCACCCCTCCACTTT. The V and J genes are TRBV7-8 and TRBJ1-6, with 7 bases lining up with TRBD1. Trimming removed 4 bases from V and 7 bases from J; junction bases left unmatched: 7. The CDR3 covers 15 residues. Germline V gene sequence: CDR1 SGHVS, CDR2 FQNEAQ.

The chain uses TRBV9 and TRBJ2-1; D is possibly TRBD1 or TRBD2 (5 bases each). V shed 0 bases and J shed 8 bases, with 15 bases lying between them. There are 15 residues in the CDR3. Germline V lookup: CDR1 SGDLS, CDR2 YYNGEE. Here the CDR3 DNA reads TGTGCCAGCAGCGTAGACGGGACGACTAAGTATGAGCAGTTCTTC. Its protein product is CASSVDGTTKYEQFF.

This chain uses TRBV7-9 with TRBJ2-7; no clear D gene. The V and J ends lost 3 bases and 5 bases respectively, with 11 bases between them. The CDR3 covers 13 residues. Germline values: CDR1 SEHNR, CDR2 FQNEAQ (reference sequence). The CDR3 spells CASSFGSNHEQYF. The DNA for the CDR3 is TGTGCCAGCAGCTTCGGCAGTAACCACGAGCAGTACTTC.

This chain joins TRBV15 and TRBJ2-7, with D unresolved. The CDR3 is made up of 13 amino acids. The germline V gene encodes CDR1 LNHNV and CDR2 YYDKDF (reference sequence). V lost 2 bases and J 9 bases, leaving 14 bases between the germline ends. The CDR3 here is CATSRTRIQRQYF. For the CDR3, the DNA is TGTGCCACCAGCAGAACTCGGATTCAACGGCAGTACTTC. Supplemented by reference TRBV15 and TRBJ2-7, the full variable domain reads DAMVIQNPRYQVTQFGKPVTLSCSQTLNHNVMYWYQQKSSQAPKLLFHYYDKDFNNEADTPDNFQSRRPNTSFCFLDIRSPGLGDTAMYLCATSRTRIQRQYFGPGTRLTVT.

This chain joins TRBV6-8 and TRBJ1-6, with D possibly being TRBD1 (6 bases). V shed 2 bases and J shed 8 bases, with 13 bases lying between them. The length of the CDR3 is 15 residues. CDR1 and CDR2 from the germline V gene are MNHGY and SAAAGT. CDR3 sequence reads: CASSYPAGHHSPLHF. In nucleotides, the CDR3 is TGTGCCAGCAGTTACCCAGCGGGACACCATTCACCCCTCCACTTT.

V and J are TRBV4-2 and TRBJ1-1, with a possible D match to TRBD1 (5 bases). The CDR3 extends over 13 amino acids. Deletions cut 8 bases from V and 0 bases from J, with 10 bases between. Germline assignment: CDR1 LGHNA and CDR2 YNFKEQ. The CDR3 DNA follows: TGTGCCAGCGGGGGGAAAATGAACACTGAAGCTTTCTTT. Its protein product is CASGGKMNTEAFF.

The CDR3 nucleotides read TGTGCCAGCAGGAGCGGACTAGCGGGAGCGGATACGCAGTATTTT. Translated, it gives CASRSGLAGADTQYF. This chain uses TRBV28 with TRBJ2-3; TRBD2 matches at 13 bases. Germline values: CDR1 MDHEN, CDR2 SYDVKM. The CDR3 has 15 residues. Unmatched junction bases numbered 6, after V lost 6 bases and J lost 6 bases.

The DNA for the CDR3 is TGTGCCAGCAGCCAAGATCGCTTTAGTTCGAACACCGGGGAGCTGTTTTTT. This translates into CASSQDRFSSNTGELFF. The J gene is TRBJ2-2, the V gene TRBV3-1 (or the pseudogene TRBV3-2); no clear D. The CDR3 spans 17 residues. Per germline, CDR1 LGHDT and CDR2 YNNKEL (reference sequence). The V end was cut by 0 bases, the J end by 0 bases, with 11 bases between.

The chain uses TRBV27 and TRBJ2-3, with 12 nucleotides matching TRBD2. Trimming cost V 5 bases and J 1 base; bases outside gene matches: 4. Per the germline V gene, CDR1 is MNHEY and CDR2 is SMNVEV (reference sequence). The CDR3 loop spans 16 amino acids. CDR3: CASSPLAGGGTDTQYF. CDR3 coding DNA: TGTGCCAGCAGTCCGCTAGCGGGAGGGGGCACAGATACGCAGTATTTT.

This clone occurred a few times. The chain links TRBV5-8 to TRBJ2-3; 9 bases map to TRBD1. Unmatched junction bases numbered 7, after V lost 3 bases and J lost 2 bases. This CDR3 has 16 residues. Germline CDR1 is SGHTS and CDR2 is YDEGEE. The CDR3 nucleotides read TGTGCCAGCAGCTGGGGCCGGACAGGGGTCACAGATACGCAGTATTTT. Amino acid sequence: CASSWGRTGVTDTQYF.

The chain links TRBV5-6 to TRBJ2-3, with D perhaps given as TRBD1 or TRBD2 (6 bases each). This CDR3 contains 15 residues. Trimming shortened V by 0 bases and J by 1 base, and 9 bases separated the two germline ends. Germline V CDR1 and CDR2: SGHDT, YYEEEE. The CDR3, as DNA: TGTGCCAGCAGCTTGGCGGGGGCAGGCACAGATACGCAGTATTTT. Its translation: CASSLAGAGTDTQYF.